The entry below gives a single TCR beta chain sequence along with its context. This clone was recorded only once. No cognate antigen has been identified for it. No much larger clonotype is one base removed from it; base qualities were not supplied. Explained via the paper, the treatment or condition label denotes: 15 to 20 received Ad26.COV2.S at low or high dose, single or two shots; 5 received placebo; per-sample allocation not given. For vaccine and placebo recipients, the sequenced repertoires came from samples collected on day 63 after the first injection. Cohort 1b enrolled fewer than 30 adults aged 18-55 years at a single site in Boston, USA, between 29 July and 7 August 2020. Ad26.COV2.S was a replication-incompetent adenovirus type 26 vector expressing a prefusion-stabilized SARS-CoV-2 spike protein from the original Wuhan strain. The immunoSEQ Assay was the method used to sequence TCRbeta CDR3 regions. After extraction, genomic DNA underwent amplification by bias-controlled multiplex PCR, followed by high-throughput sequencing. As for how the authors treated the data: To quantify the absolute abundance of every unique TCRbeta CDR3 region, sequences were collapsed and filtered. T cell fraction was estimated by normalizing TCRbeta template counts to usable DNA, which was measured by amplifying reference genes present in all nucleated cells. Repertoire TCRs were annotated as SARS-CoV-2-specific by exact matching of V gene, CDR3 amino acid sequence and J gene to a known reactive TCR set. The reference SARS-CoV-2 TCR set came from MIRA and was filtered for enrichment in COVID-19-positive ImmuneCODE repertoires, removing public or cross-reactive TCRs. Using the MIRA antigens, annotated TCRs were further analysed by specific ORF or by position within an ORF. Depth was the summed frequency of annotated unique rearrangements, while breadth was defined as annotated unique rearrangements over total unique productive rearrangements. Group comparisons of TCR breadth used two-sided Wilcoxon rank-sum tests. This is the immuneACCESS table as TCRdb keeps it, with only in-frame sequences that have V and J called. A part of the clones is gone; compared with another copy, unresolved V genes explain less than half, and the rest is unexplained. V and J calls and clone size are copied from that table; D and trimming were computed from the DNA. The sample table records 290,000 or so clones; about 87% of these occur just once. Under 4% of the sample rests with the top ten.

This specimen belongs to a study of Ad26.COV2.S vaccination and SARS-CoV-2 variants (dated by TCRdb to the early 2020s). About the investigation overall: Vaccine-arm donors were drawn from COV1001, a multicentre, randomized, double-blind, placebo-controlled phase I-IIa trial of Ad26.COV2.S in healthy adults. TCRbeta repertoire sequencing was used to assess the specificity and breadth of SARS-CoV-2-reactive T cell receptors after Ad26.COV2.S vaccination. Investigators remained blinded to trial group allocation during experiments and outcome assessment. Trial participants were randomized into five groups of five: low-dose or high-dose Ad26.COV2.S given once or twice, or placebo on both occasions. Dosing of Ad26.COV2.S was intramuscular, at either 5x10^10 or 1x10^11 viral particles, delivered as one shot or as two shots spaced 56 days apart. A total of roughly 30 samples were included in the TCR-sequenced set, comprising around 20 Ad26.COV2.S vaccine recipients, 5 placebo recipients and 8 SARS-CoV-2 convalescent individuals.

The V end loses 5 bases and the J end loses 6 bases, and a stretch of 13 bases separates them. The CDR3 has 13 amino acids, counting the end cysteine and phenylalanine. Only the CDR3 region is kept as DNA, spanning 39 bases read in frame from base 1. The germline V gene (reference sequence) gives CDR1 as SEHNR and CDR2 as FQNEAQ. Overall study results and their limits: The study was not powered to compare responses between vaccine doses or regimens. The authors noted that the TCR breadth and depth analyses may have underestimated total T cell responses. Higher spike-specific TCR breadth was observed in Ad26.COV2.S recipients than in placebo recipients (P = 0.0014). After vaccination, spike-specific CD8+ and CD4+ T cell responses were reported to show substantial breadth. Comparable non-spike TCR breadth was observed between vaccine and placebo recipients, consistent with only spike being contained in the vaccine.

The TCR comes from a person between 18 and 65 years old who received the Ad26.COV2.S COVID-19 vaccine or a placebo. The material was peripheral blood, obtained in a trial of Ad26.COV2.S vaccine versus placebo. In this chain, TRBV7-9 is recombined with TRBJ1-1; possibly the D gene is TRBD1, per 5 matching bases. The nucleotide sequence is TGTGCCAGCAGCCCTACTGGGACGGCTGAAGCTTTCTTT. Its amino acids are CASSPTGTAEAFF.